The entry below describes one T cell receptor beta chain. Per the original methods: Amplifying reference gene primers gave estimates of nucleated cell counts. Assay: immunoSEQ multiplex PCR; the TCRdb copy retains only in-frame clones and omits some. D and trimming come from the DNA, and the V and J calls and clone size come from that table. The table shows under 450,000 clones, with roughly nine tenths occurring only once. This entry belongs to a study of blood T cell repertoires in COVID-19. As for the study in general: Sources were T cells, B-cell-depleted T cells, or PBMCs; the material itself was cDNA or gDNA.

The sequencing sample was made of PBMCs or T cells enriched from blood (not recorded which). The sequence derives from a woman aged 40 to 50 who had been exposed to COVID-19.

The CDR3 DNA reads as TGCGCCAGCAGCTTGTTAGCTAGCGGGGACAATGAGCAGTTCTTC. This codes for CASSLLASGDNEQFF. V usage is TRBV5-1 and J usage is TRBJ2-1; 9 bases align to TRBD2. V gave up 1 base and J gave up 5 bases; unmatched junction bases: 4. From germline, CDR1 is SGHRS and CDR2 YFSETQ. This CDR3 is 15 amino acids long. Supplemented by reference TRBV5-1 and TRBJ2-1, the full variable domain reads KAGVTQTPRYLIKTRGQQVTLSCSPISGHRSVSWYQQTPGQGLQFLFEYFSETQRNKGNFPGRFSGRQFSNSRSEMNVSTLELGDSALYLCASSLLASGDNEQFFGPGTRLTVL.